This is a list of T cell receptor beta chains from one sample in a study of cytomegalovirus exposure and HLA in healthy donors. TCRdb's table, derived via immunoSEQ multiplex PCR, lists solely in-frame clones and lacks some. The table includes about 120,000 clones, roughly 80% detected once. Sequencing used PBMCs. These receptors were collected from a man under 40 in good health and CMV-seropositive. Each CDR3 is given with its conserved first and last residue. A D gene is named only where the DNA matches it firmly. Size is omitted from some rows. Given values are once, few, many or a class for expanded clones.

>TRBJ2-2|NA|NA|TRBV19
TGTGCCAGTAGTATTCAGGCAAACACCGGGGAGCTGTTTTTT
CASSIQANTGELFF
>TRBJ1-5|NA|NA|TRBV27
TGTGCCAGCAGTTTATCCCACCAAACACAGCCCCAGCATTTT
CASSLSHQTQPQHF
>TRBJ2-5|NA|TRBD2|TRBV5-6
TGTGCCAGCAACTGGGGACTAGCGTCCCAAGAGACCCAGTACTTC
CASNWGLASQETQYF
>TRBJ1-4|NA|NA|TRBV4-1
TGCGCCAGCAGCCAAGCCGGGACATCTGGGGAAAAACTGTTTTTT
CASSQAGTSGEKLFF
>TRBJ2-5|NA|TRBD2|TRBV10-2
TGCGCCAGCTGGGGGACGGGGGGGTCAGAGACCCAGTACTTC
CASWGTGGSETQYF
>TRBJ2-5|NA|TRBD2|TRBV5-6
TGTGCCAGCAGCATCGGGGGGGCAGAGACCCAGTACTTC
CASSIGGAETQYF
>TRBJ2-3|NA|TRBD1|TRBV7-8
TGTGCCAGCAGCGCGGGACAGGGGGCTGGTACGCAGTATTTT
CASSAGQGAGTQYF
>TRBJ1-1|NA|NA|TRBV10-1
TGCGCCAGCAGCGAAGGGGATGTCCCTGAAGCTTTCTTT
CASSEGDVPEAFF
>TRBJ2-7|NA|NA|TRBV6-6
TGTGCCAGCACATCGACGGGGACCTACGAGCAGTACTTC
CASTSTGTYEQYF
>TRBJ2-1|NA|TRBD2|TRBV6-5
TGTGCCAGCAGTTACTCGACTAGCGGTTACAATGAGCAGTTCTTC
CASSYSTSGYNEQFF
>TRBJ1-4|NA|NA|TRBV7-2
TGTGCCAGCAGCTTAGCGCAGGGGAGTAATGAAAAACTGTTTTTT
CASSLAQGSNEKLFF
>TRBJ1-3|NA|NA|TRBV19
TGTGCCAGTAGCCTAGTTGTGGGGCTGACTGGAAACACCATATATTTT
CASSLVVGLTGNTIYF
>TRBJ1-1|few|NA|TRBV11-3
TGTGCCAGCAGCTTCCAGTGGGAGGGGGACCAGAACACTGAAGCTTTCTTT
CASSFQWEGDQNTEAFF
>TRBJ1-1|NA|NA|TRBV29-1
TGCAGCGTCGACTCAATGAACACTGAAGCTTTCTTT
CSVDSMNTEAFF
>TRBJ1-2|many|TRBD1|TRBV4-1
TGCGCCAGCAGCCCCACACCGGGACAGGGGACAAATGGCTACACCTTC
CASSPTPGQGTNGYTF
>TRBJ1-6|few|NA|TRBV7-9
TGTGCCAGCAGCTTAAGTTATAGACCGCCGGGGGGATCACCCCTCCACTTT
CASSLSYRPPGGSPLHF
>TRBJ1-2|NA|TRBD1|TRBV7-8
TGTGCCAGCAGCTTATACTCCAGGGGGAGCTATGGCTACACCTTC
CASSLYSRGSYGYTF
>TRBJ1-2|once|NA|TRBV6-5
TGTGCCAGCAGTCGTGGGGGGGGCGGCTATGGCTACACCTTC
CASSRGGGGYGYTF
>TRBJ2-2|NA|NA|TRBV7-9
TGTTCCAGCAGCCGCAGGGAAACGAACACCGGGGAGCTGTTTTTT
CSSSRRETNTGELFF
>TRBJ2-7|NA|NA|TRBV6-1
TGTGCCAGCGGGCAGGGAAGCTCCTACGAGCAGTACTTC
CASGQGSSYEQYF
>TRBJ2-1|NA|TRBD2|TRBV5-1
TGCGCCAGCAGCGTGGAGCGGGGGCGCGACCTATACAATGAGCAGTTCTTC
CASSVERGRDLYNEQFF
>TRBJ2-7|NA|TRBD1|TRBV11-2
TGTGCCAGCAGCGTAGCCTTCGGACAGGGAAGTTACGAGCAGTACTTC
CASSVAFGQGSYEQYF
>TRBJ1-1|NA|NA|TRBV18
TGTGCCAGCTCACCACCCCTTCACACTGAAGCTTTCTTT
CASSPPLHTEAFF
>TRBJ1-2|NA|TRBD1|TRBV6-4
TGTGCCAGCAGTGACCGGGACAGGGGCAACTATGGCTACACCTTC
CASSDRDRGNYGYTF
>TRBJ2-5|NA|NA|TRBV6-5
TGTGCCAGCAGCTCTAACCAAGAGACCCAGTACTTC
CASSSNQETQYF
>TRBJ2-5|NA|TRBD2|TRBV4-1
TGCGCCAGCAGCCAAGGTCCGGGACTAGCGGGGTTCTACCAAGAGACCCAGTACTTC
CASSQGPGLAGFYQETQYF
>TRBJ2-1|NA|TRBD2|TRBV6-1
TGTGCCAGCAGTGTCGGGGGGTACAATGAGCAGTTCTTC
CASSVGGYNEQFF
>TRBJ2-5|NA|NA|TRBV18
TGTGCCAGCTCACCCGGGAGAAGGTGGGAGACCCAGTACTTC
CASSPGRRWETQYF
>TRBJ1-1|few|TRBD1|TRBV19
TGTGCCAGCGACCCAAGGGCCAGGGGGGTTGGGACTGAAGCTTTCTTT
CASDPRARGVGTEAFF
>TRBJ1-1|few|NA|TRBV6-1
TGTGCCAGCAGGCTGGACTATGGGGCTGAAGCTTTCTTT
CASRLDYGAEAFF
>TRBJ2-3|NA|TRBD2|TRBV2
TGTGCCAGCAGCTCTACTAGCGGGGCCCGCACAGATACGCAGTATTTT
CASSSTSGARTDTQYF
>TRBJ2-7|NA|NA|TRBV27
TGTGCCAGCAGTAGGCGGGGAGCCTACGAGCAGTACTTC
CASSRRGAYEQYF
>TRBJ1-6|NA|NA|TRBV5-4
TGTGCCAGCAGCTATCGACACCCTTGGAATTCACCCCTCCACTTT
CASSYRHPWNSPLHF
>TRBJ1-1|NA|NA|TRBV19
TGTGCCAGTATCTCAGGGCATCGCACTGAAGCTTTCTTT
CASISGHRTEAFF
>TRBJ2-1|NA|TRBD1|TRBV25-1
TGTGCCACCCGGCAGGGGGCAGGTAATGAGCAGTTCTTC
CATRQGAGNEQFF
>TRBJ2-1|NA|TRBD2|TRBV5-1
TGCGCCAGCAGCTTTCAACTAGCGGTAGGTAATGAGCAGTTCTTC
CASSFQLAVGNEQFF
>TRBJ1-1|NA|TRBD1|TRBV2
TGTGCCAGCGGAGCCAACAGGGGCCACACTGAAGCTTTCTTT
CASGANRGHTEAFF
>TRBJ2-1|NA|NA|TRBV2
TGTGCCAGCAGGGGAGGGGGTGGCTCCTACAATGAGCAGTTCTTC
CASRGGGGSYNEQFF
>TRBJ1-5|NA|NA|TRBV28
TGTGCCAGCAGACTGGACACCCTTAGCAATCAGCCCCAGCATTTT
CASRLDTLSNQPQHF
>TRBJ2-5|NA|TRBD2|TRBV2
TGTGCCAGCAGTGAAGCGCTAGCGGGGGGGCAAGAGACCCAGTACTTC
CASSEALAGGQETQYF
>TRBJ1-4|few|NA|TRBV18
TGTGCCAGCTCTCCGACCGCAGGGCTAAATGAAAAACTGTTTTTT
CASSPTAGLNEKLFF